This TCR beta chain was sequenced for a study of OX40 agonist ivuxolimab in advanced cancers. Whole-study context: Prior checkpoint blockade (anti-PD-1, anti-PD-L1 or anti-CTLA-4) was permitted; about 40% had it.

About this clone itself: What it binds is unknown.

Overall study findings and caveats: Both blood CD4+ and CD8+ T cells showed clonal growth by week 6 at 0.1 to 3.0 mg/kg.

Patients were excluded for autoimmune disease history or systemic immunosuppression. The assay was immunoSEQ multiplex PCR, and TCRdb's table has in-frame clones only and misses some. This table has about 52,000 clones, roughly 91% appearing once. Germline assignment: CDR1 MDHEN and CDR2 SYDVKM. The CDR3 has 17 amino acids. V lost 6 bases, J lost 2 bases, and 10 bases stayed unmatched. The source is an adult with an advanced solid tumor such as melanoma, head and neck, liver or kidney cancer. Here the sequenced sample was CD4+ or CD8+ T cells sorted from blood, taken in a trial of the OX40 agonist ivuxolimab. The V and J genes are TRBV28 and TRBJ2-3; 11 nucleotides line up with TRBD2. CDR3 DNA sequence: TGTGCCAGCAGCATCCCGGGACTAGCGGTGCACACAGATACGCAGTATTTT. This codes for CASSIPGLAVHTDTQYF.